These T cell receptor beta chains were read from a single sample in a study of identical twins. MiXCR, applied by TCRdb to the 5' RACE reads, yields one record per CDR3 protein. The sample holds 1.5 million to 2 million distinct CDR3 sequences, less than 40% seen once. Sequencing was carried out using cord blood. All receptors derive from a newborn girl in good health. The CDR3 runs from the conserved cysteine through the conserved F or W. A D gene is named only where the DNA matches it firmly. The size of a clone is reported for some rows only, either as once, few or many, or as a class for expanded clones.

d_call j_call v_call clone_size cdr3_nt cdr3_aa
NA TRBJ2-1 TRBV18 once TGTGCCAGCTCACCAGCTGGAAATGACAATGAGCAGTTCTTC CASSPAGNDNEQFF
TRBD2 TRBJ2-3 TRBV11-2 NA TGTGCCAGCAGCCTTTCAAGGGGACTAGCGGGGCCCAATACGCGGTATTTT CASSLSRGLAGPNTRYF
NA TRBJ2-7 TRBV5-1 NA TGCGCCAGCAGACCCTACAATGCGGGGCCCTCCTACGAGCAGTACTTC CASRPYNAGPSYEQYF
NA TRBJ1-2 TRBV29-1 NA TGCAGCGTTGCAAGGGGACATGGCTATGGCTACACCTTC CSVARGHGYGYTF
NA TRBJ1-1 TRBV20-1 few TGCAGTGCTAGAAGGGGTCCCACTGAAGCTTTCTTT CSARRGPTEAFF
TRBD2 TRBJ2-5 TRBV3-1 few TGTGCCAGCAGCCATTTTGCGGGAGGGCCGGAGACCCAGTACTTC CASSHFAGGPETQYF
NA TRBJ2-6 TRBV19 few TGTGCCAGTAGTCCCAGACCCCTTTGGTCTGGGGCCAACGTCCTGACTTTC CASSPRPLWSGANVLTF
NA TRBJ2-7 TRBV5-1 many TGCGCCAGCAGTCCCCCGGGACGTGCCTACGAGCAGTACTTC CASSPPGRAYEQYF
NA TRBJ1-2 TRBV10-3 NA TGTGCCATCAGGGCCGACAGATACTATGGCTACACCTTC CAIRADRYYGYTF
TRBD1 TRBJ1-4 TRBV5-6 NA TGTGCCAGCAGCGGTCCGGGACAGGGAGTGGAAAAACTGTTTTTT CASSGPGQGVEKLFF
TRBD2 TRBJ2-1 TRBV12-5 NA TGTGCTAGTGGTTCCCTTAGCGGGAAAGGGTACAATGAGCAGTTCTTC CASGSLSGKGYNEQFF
NA TRBJ2-5 TRBV14 NA TGTGCCAGCAGCTTGGGACCCCTCAGGTACTTC CASSLGPLRYF
NA TRBJ2-1 TRBV24-1 few TGTGCCACCAGTGATTTGGAGGGTGGAAACTACAATGAGCAGTTCTTC CATSDLEGGNYNEQFF
TRBD2 TRBJ2-3 TRBV6-5 few TGTGCCAGCATCGACCTAGCGGGAGGGCCAGGAGATACGCAGTATTTT CASIDLAGGPGDTQYF
NA TRBJ2-3 TRBV2 few TGTGCCAGCAAATCCGTCAACACAGGGACAGATACGCAGTATTTT CASKSVNTGTDTQYF
TRBD2 TRBJ2-1 TRBV6-2/TRBV6-3 NA TGTGCCAGCAGTTACCTAGCGGGGAGGCGTAATGAGCAGTTCTTC CASSYLAGRRNEQFF